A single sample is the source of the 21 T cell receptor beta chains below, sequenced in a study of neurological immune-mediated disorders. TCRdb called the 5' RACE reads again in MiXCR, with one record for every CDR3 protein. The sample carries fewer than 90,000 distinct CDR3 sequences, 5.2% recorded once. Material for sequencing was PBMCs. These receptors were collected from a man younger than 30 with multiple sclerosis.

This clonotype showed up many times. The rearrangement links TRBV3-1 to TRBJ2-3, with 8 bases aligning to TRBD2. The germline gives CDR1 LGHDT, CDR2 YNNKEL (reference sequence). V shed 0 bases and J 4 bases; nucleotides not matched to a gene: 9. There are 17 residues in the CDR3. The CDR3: CASSQDLSGSTSDTQYF. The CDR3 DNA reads TGTGCCAGCAGCCAAGATCTGAGCGGGAGTACTTCAGATACGCAGTATTTT.

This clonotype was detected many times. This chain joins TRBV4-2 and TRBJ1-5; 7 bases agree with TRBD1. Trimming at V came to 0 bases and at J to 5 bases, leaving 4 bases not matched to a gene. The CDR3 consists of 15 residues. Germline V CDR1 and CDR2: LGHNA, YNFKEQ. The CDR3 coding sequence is TGTGCCAGCAGCCAAGACGGACAGGTCTATCAGCCCCAGCATTTT. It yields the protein CASSQDGQVYQPQHF.

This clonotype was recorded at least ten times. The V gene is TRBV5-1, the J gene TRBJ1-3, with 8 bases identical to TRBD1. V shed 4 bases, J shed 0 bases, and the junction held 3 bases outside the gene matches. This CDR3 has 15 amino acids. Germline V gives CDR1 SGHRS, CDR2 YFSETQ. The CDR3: CASSGTGISGNTIYF. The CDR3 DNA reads TGCGCCAGCAGCGGGACAGGTATCTCTGGAAACACCATATATTTT.

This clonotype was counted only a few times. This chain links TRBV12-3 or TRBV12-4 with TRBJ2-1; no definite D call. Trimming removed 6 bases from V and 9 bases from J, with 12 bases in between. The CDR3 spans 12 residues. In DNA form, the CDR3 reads TGTGCCAGCAGCCCTGGCTGGGGTGAGCAGTTCTTC. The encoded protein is CASSPGWGEQFF.

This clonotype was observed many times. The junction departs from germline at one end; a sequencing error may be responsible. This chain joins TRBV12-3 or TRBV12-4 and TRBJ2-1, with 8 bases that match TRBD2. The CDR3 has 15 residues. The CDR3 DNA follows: TGTGCCAGCAGTCTAGCGGGCGGGCCGTACAATGAGCAGTTCTTC. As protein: CASSLAGGPYNEQFF.

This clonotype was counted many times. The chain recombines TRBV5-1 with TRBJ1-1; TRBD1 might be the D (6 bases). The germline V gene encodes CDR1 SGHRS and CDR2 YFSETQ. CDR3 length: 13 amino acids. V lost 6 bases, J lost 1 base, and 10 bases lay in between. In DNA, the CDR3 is TGCGCCAGCAAGGGACAAAGGAACACTGAAGCTTTCTTT. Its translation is CASKGQRNTEAFF. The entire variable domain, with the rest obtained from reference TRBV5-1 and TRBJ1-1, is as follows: KAGVTQTPRYLIKTRGQQVTLSCSPISGHRSVSWYQQTPGQGLQFLFEYFSETQRNKGNFPGRFSGRQFSNSRSEMNVSTLELGDSALYLCASKGQRNTEAFFGQGTRLTVV.

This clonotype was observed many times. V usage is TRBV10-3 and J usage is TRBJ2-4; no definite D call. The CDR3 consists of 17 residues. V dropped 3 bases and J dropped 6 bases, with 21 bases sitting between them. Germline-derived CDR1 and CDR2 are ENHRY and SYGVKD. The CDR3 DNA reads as TGTGCCATCAGTGAAGTGTGGGATAAAAACACCCTAAACATTCAGTACTTC. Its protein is CAISEVWDKNTLNIQYF.

The CDR3 sequence is CASSLGPGGVYEQYF. CDR3 nucleotides: TGTGCCAGCAGTTTAGGCCCAGGGGGCGTTTACGAGCAGTACTTC. The chain has TRBV12-3 or TRBV12-4 and TRBJ2-7, with 8 bases that match TRBD1. This CDR3 spans 15 amino acids. Trimming at V came to 1 base and at J to 4 bases, leaving 6 bases not matched to a gene.

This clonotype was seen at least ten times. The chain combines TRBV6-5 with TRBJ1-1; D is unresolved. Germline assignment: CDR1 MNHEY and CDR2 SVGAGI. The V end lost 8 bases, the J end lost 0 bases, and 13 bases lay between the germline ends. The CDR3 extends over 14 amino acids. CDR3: CASRPNTVNTEAFF. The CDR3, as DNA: TGTGCCAGCCGCCCCAACACGGTGAACACTGAAGCTTTCTTT.

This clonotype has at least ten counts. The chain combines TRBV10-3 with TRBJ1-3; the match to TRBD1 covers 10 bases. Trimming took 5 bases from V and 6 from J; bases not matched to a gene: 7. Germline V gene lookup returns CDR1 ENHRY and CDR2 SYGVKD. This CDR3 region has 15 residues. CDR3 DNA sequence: TGTGCCATCAGTCATGCCGGGACAGGGGAAAACACCATATATTTT. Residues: CAISHAGTGENTIYF.

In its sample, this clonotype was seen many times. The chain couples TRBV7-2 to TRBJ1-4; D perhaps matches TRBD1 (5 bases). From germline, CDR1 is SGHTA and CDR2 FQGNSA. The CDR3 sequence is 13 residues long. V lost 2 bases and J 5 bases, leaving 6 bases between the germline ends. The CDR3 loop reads CASSLWGNEKLFF. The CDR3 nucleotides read TGTGCCAGCAGCTTATGGGGGAATGAAAAACTGTTTTTT.

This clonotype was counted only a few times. CDR3 residues: CSARGETSGYNEQFF. CDR3 coding DNA: TGCAGTGCTAGGGGGGAGACTAGCGGGTACAATGAGCAGTTCTTC. The J gene is TRBJ2-1, the V gene TRBV20-1; 10 bases are a match to TRBD2. The junction had 6 bases not matched to a gene; V was cut back by 3 bases and J by 4 bases. Germline loops: CDR1 DFQATT, CDR2 SNEGSKA (reference sequence). The CDR3 runs 15 residues.

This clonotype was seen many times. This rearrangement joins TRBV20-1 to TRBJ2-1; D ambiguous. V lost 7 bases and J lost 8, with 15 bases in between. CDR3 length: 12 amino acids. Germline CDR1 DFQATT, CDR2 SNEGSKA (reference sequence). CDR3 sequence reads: CSVFRIGHEQFF. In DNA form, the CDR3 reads TGCAGTGTATTCAGGATTGGCCATGAGCAGTTCTTC.

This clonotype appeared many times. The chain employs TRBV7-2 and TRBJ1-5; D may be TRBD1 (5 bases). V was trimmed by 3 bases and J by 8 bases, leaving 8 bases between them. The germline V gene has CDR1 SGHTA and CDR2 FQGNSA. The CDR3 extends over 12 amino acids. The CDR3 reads CASSFRGEPQHF. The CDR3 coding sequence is TGTGCCAGCAGCTTCCGGGGGGAGCCCCAGCATTTT.

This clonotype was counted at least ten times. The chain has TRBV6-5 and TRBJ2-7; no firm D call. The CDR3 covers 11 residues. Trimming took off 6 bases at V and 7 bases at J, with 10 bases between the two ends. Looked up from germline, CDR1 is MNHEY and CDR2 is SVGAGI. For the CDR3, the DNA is TGTGCCAGCAGGGGTAGGGTAGAGCAGTACTTC. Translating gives CASRGRVEQYF.

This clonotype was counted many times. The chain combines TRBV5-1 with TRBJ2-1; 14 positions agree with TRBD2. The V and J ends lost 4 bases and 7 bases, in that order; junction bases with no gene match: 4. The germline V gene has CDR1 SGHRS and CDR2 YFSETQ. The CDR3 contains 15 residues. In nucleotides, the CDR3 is TGCGCCAGCAGCGAGACTAGCGGGGGGGCGAATGAGCAGTTCTTC. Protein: CASSETSGGANEQFF.

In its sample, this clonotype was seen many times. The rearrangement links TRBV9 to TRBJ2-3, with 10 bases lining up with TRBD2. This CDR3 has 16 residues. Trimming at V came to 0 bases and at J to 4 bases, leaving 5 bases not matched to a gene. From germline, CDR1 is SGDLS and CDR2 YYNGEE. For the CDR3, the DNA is TGTGCCAGCAGCGTAGGAGCGGGAGGGTTCTCAGATACGCAGTATTTT. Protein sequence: CASSVGAGGFSDTQYF.

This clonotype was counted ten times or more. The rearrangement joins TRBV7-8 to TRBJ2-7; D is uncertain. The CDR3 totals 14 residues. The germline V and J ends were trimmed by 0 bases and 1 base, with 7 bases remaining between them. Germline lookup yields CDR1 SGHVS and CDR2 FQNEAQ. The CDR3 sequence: CASSLAPRSYEQYF. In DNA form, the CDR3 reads TGTGCCAGCAGCTTAGCACCCAGGTCCTACGAGCAGTACTTC.

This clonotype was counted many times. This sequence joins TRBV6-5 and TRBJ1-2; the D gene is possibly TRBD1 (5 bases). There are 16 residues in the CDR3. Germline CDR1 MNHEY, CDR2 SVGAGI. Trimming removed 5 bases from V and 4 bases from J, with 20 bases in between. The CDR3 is CASSQTGGRQSYGYTF. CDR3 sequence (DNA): TGTGCCAGCAGTCAGACGGGGGGTAGGCAGAGCTATGGCTACACCTTC.

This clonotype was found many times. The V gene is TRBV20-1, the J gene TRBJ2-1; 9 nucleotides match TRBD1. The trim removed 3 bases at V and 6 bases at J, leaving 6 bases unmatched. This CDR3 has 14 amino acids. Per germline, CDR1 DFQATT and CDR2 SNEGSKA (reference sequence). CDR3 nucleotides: TGCAGTGCTAGGGCGGGACAGGGTAGCAATGAGCAGTTCTTC. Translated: CSARAGQGSNEQFF.

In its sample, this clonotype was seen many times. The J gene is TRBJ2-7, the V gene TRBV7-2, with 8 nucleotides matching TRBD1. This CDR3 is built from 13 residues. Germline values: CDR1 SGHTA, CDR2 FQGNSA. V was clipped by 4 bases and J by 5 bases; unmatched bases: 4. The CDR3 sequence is CASSSQTGDEQYF. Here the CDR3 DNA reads TGTGCCAGCAGCTCGCAGACAGGGGACGAGCAGTACTTC.